Listed below are T cell receptor beta chains from one sample, sequenced in a study of cytomegalovirus exposure and HLA in healthy donors. This table comes from immunoSEQ multiplex PCR, and its TCRdb copy is limited to in-frame clones, with some not included. The table lists 250,000 to 400,000 clones, 70% to 90% of them singletons, with about 0.96% in the top ten. Source material: PBMCs. Receptor source: a man aged 30-40 years in good health and CMV-seronegative. CDR3s include the opening cysteine and the closing phenylalanine or tryptophan. D genes are given only for firm matches. Clone size is stated in some rows and not others, as once, few, many or a class when expanded.

d_gene	len	abundance	v_gene	j_gene	CDR3aa	CDR3nt
TRBD1	15	NA	TRBV6-1	TRBJ1-5	CASSDSTGGFEPQHF	TGTGCCAGCAGTGATTCTACAGGGGGCTTTGAGCCCCAGCATTTT
NA	14	NA	TRBV18	TRBJ2-5	CASSPQFLAETQYF	TGTGCCAGCTCACCACAATTCCTAGCGGAGACCCAGTACTTC
NA	13	NA	TRBV7-8	TRBJ1-2	CASSDRQSYGYTF	TGTGCCAGCAGCGATAGACAGAGCTATGGCTACACCTTC
NA	14	NA	TRBV7-2	TRBJ2-2	CASSPQPVTGELFF	TGTGCCAGCAGCCCACAACCAGTCACCGGGGAGCTGTTTTTT
NA	14	once	TRBV11-2	TRBJ1-1	CASSLEGPGTEAFF	TGTGCCAGCAGCTTAGAGGGCCCCGGCACTGAAGCTTTCTTT
NA	15	NA	TRBV9	TRBJ2-2	CASSPRGPNTGELFF	TGTGCCAGCAGCCCCAGGGGACCGAACACCGGGGAGCTGTTTTTT
TRBD1	15	NA	TRBV6-5	TRBJ1-5	CASRGQGMGNQPQHF	TGTGCCAGCAGGGGACAGGGGATGGGCAATCAGCCCCAGCATTTT
NA	16	NA	TRBV18	TRBJ2-3	CASSPRVEGGTDTQYF	TGTGCCAGCTCACCACGGGTCGAAGGGGGCACAGATACGCAGTATTTT
TRBD2	13	NA	TRBV6-1	TRBJ2-3	CASRRESTDTQYF	TGTGCCAGCAGGCGGGAGAGCACAGATACGCAGTATTTT
NA	14	NA	TRBV7-9	TRBJ2-2	CASSLSRASGELFF	TGTGCCAGCAGCTTATCGAGAGCTTCCGGGGAGCTGTTTTTT
NA	16	NA	TRBV7-9	TRBJ2-7	CASSQYTGTRAYEQYF	TGTGCCAGCAGCCAATACACCGGGACTCGGGCCTACGAGCAGTACTTC
TRBD1	15	NA	TRBV30	TRBJ1-2	CAWEERRGLGYGYTF	TGTGCCTGGGAGGAGAGGAGGGGGCTTGGCTATGGCTACACCTTC
NA	12	NA	TRBV5-1	TRBJ1-1	CASSSGGTEAFF	TGCGCCAGCAGCTCGGGAGGCACTGAAGCTTTCTTT
NA	13	once	TRBV19	TRBJ1-2	CASGQGLLGGYTF	TGTGCCAGTGGTCAGGGGCTTCTTGGCGGCTACACCTTC
NA	14	NA	TRBV7-9	TRBJ2-3	CASSLAGAQDTQYF	TGTGCCAGCAGCTTGGCGGGGGCCCAAGATACGCAGTATTTT
TRBD1	16	NA	TRBV5-1	TRBJ2-1	CASRFLGTGVNDEQFF	TGCGCCAGCAGATTTCTCGGGACAGGGGTCAATGATGAGCAGTTCTTC
NA	14	once	TRBV7-9	TRBJ1-6	CASSHDSLVSPLHF	TGTGCCAGCAGCCACGACAGCCTAGTGTCACCCCTCCACTTT